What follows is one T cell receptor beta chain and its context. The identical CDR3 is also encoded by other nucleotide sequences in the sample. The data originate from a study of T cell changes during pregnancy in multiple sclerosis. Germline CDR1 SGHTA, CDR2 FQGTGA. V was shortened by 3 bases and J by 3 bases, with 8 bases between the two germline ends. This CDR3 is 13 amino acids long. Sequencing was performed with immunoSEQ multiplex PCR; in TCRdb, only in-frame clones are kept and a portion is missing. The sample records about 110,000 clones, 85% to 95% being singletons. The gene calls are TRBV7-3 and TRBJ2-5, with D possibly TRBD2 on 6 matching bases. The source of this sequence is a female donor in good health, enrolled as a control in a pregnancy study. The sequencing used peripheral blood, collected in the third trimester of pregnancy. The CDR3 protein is CASSLGLEETQYF. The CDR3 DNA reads TGTGCCAGCAGCTTGGGACTCGAAGAGACCCAGTACTTC.